Detailed here is one T cell receptor beta chain. Using immunoSEQ multiplex PCR, the repertoire was profiled, and TCRdb retains in-frame clones only, with some absent. The sample lists 54,000 or so clones, 85% to 95% occurring once. The sample comes from a study of T cell changes during pregnancy in multiple sclerosis. The trim removed 6 bases at V and 8 bases at J, leaving 9 bases unmatched. CDR1 and CDR2 from the germline V gene are SGHTA and FQGNSA. The CDR3 is 16 amino acids. Sample: CD4+ T cells from peripheral blood mononuclear cells, taken before pregnancy. This receptor was obtained from a female donor with multiple sclerosis, enrolled in a pregnancy study. The V call is TRBV7-2, the J call TRBJ2-1; 14 positions match TRBD2. In nucleotides, the CDR3 is TGTGCCAGCAGTTCGAGGACTAGCGGGAGGAGACATGAGCAGTTCTTC. Protein product: CASSSRTSGRRHEQFF.